These T cell receptor beta chains were read from a single sample in a study of T and B cells in COVID-19 patients. TCRdb used MiXCR to reprocess the multiplex PCR reads, holding one entry per CDR3 protein. The sample includes 24,000 or so distinct CDR3 sequences, about 31% of them seen just once. The sequencing sample was made of blood. These receptors all stem from a human donor who had recovered from COVID-19. The CDR3 runs from the conserved cysteine through the conserved F or W. Each record gives: V gene, D gene, J gene, clone size, CDR3 protein, CDR3 DNA. The D gene is left open where the match is weak. The size entry is marked missing in some rows and otherwise reads once, few, many or a size class.

TRBV11-1	TRBD1	TRBJ1-2	NA	CASSLQGTNYGYTF	TGTGCCAGCAGCCTACAGGGGACTAACTATGGCTACACCTTC
TRBV6-2/TRBV6-3	NA	TRBJ1-5	NA	CASSGIGNQPQHF	TGTGCCAGCAGTGGGATAGGTAATCAGCCCCAGCATTTT
TRBV18	NA	TRBJ2-7	many	CASSPLTGNSYEQYF	TGTGCCAGCTCACCCTTGACAGGAAACTCCTACGAGCAGTACTTC
TRBV21-1	NA	TRBJ2-6	NA	CASGVTGGTTTGANVLTF	TGTGCCAGCGGGGTGACAGGGGGTACTACTACTGGGGCCAACGTCCTGACTTTC
TRBV20-1	TRBD1	TRBJ1-2	NA	CSARDKDRVYGYTF	TGCAGTGCTAGAGATAAAGACAGGGTCTATGGCTACACCTTC
TRBV6-5	NA	TRBJ2-2	medium-sized	CASSYGAGELFF	TGTGCCAGCAGTTACGGAGCCGGGGAGCTGTTTTTT
TRBV6-5	NA	TRBJ2-7	NA	CASTRLGSGVPAEVYEQYF	TGTGCCAGCACCCGACTAGGGTCAGGGGTCCCCGCTGAAGTCTACGAGCAGTACTTC
TRBV24-1	TRBD2	TRBJ2-1	NA	CATRASGGSGNEQFF	TGTGCCACCAGGGCTAGCGGTGGGTCGGGAAATGAGCAGTTCTTC
TRBV4-3	TRBD2	TRBJ2-1	once	CASSHLLAGGPGGYNEQFF	TGCGCCAGCAGCCACCTACTAGCGGGAGGGCCTGGTGGCTACAATGAGCAGTTCTTC
TRBV6-2/TRBV6-3	TRBD1	TRBJ2-5	NA	CASRPTGGLWKTQYF	TGTGCCAGCAGACCGACAGGGGGTTTATGGAAGACCCAGTACTTC
TRBV5-1	TRBD2	TRBJ2-1	NA	CASSEWEGRGNEQFF	TGCGCCAGCAGCGAGTGGGAGGGCCGAGGCAATGAGCAGTTCTTC
TRBV19	TRBD1	TRBJ2-7	once	CASSGPGTGVYEQYF	TGTGCCAGTAGTGGACCCGGGACAGGGGTCTACGAGCAGTACTTC
TRBV6-5	NA	TRBJ1-2	NA	CASSYSSAKLTYGYTF	TGTGCCAGCAGTTACTCATCAGCAAAATTAACCTATGGCTACACCTTC
TRBV27	NA	TRBJ1-5	NA	CASSLSRSGQGPQHF	TGTGCCAGCAGTTTATCCCGTAGCGGGCAGGGACCCCAGCATTTT
TRBV5-1	NA	TRBJ2-1	few	CASGRDAYSDEQFF	TGCGCCAGCGGCCGTGACGCGTACAGCGATGAGCAGTTCTTC
TRBV12-3/TRBV12-4	TRBD1	TRBJ1-1	NA	CASSRGTGFESAFF	TGTGCCAGCAGTCGGGGGACAGGGTTTGAGTCGGCTTTCTTT
TRBV19	NA	TRBJ1-2	NA	CASGVGGSYGYTF	TGTGCCAGTGGAGTGGGGGGCTCCTATGGCTACACCTTC
TRBV18	NA	TRBJ1-5	NA	CASSPPGHSSNQPQHF	TGTGCCAGCTCACCTCCGGGACACTCTAGCAATCAGCCCCAGCATTTT
TRBV6-5	NA	TRBJ1-1	few	CASEGGTEAFF	TGTGCCAGCGAGGGGGGCACTGAAGCTTTCTTT
TRBV7-4	TRBD1	TRBJ2-2	few	CASSQEFQGARTGELFF	TGCGCCAGCAGCCAAGAGTTCCAGGGGGCGCGAACCGGGGAGCTGTTTTTT
TRBV19	TRBD2	TRBJ2-3	NA	CASTIRGVGDTQYF	TGTGCCAGCACCATACGGGGGGTTGGAGATACGCAGTATTTT
TRBV6-2/TRBV6-3	NA	TRBJ2-1	many	CATLSPASSYNEQFF	TGTGCCACCCTAAGTCCCGCGAGCTCCTACAATGAGCAGTTCTTC
TRBV29-1	NA	TRBJ2-1	medium-sized	CSVEASNSGNEQFF	TGCAGCGTTGAGGCTAGTAATAGTGGTAATGAGCAGTTCTTC
TRBV15	NA	TRBJ1-4	few	CATSRDRVFNEKLFF	TGTGCCACCAGCAGAGACAGGGTGTTTAATGAAAAACTGTTTTTT
TRBV6-5	TRBD1	TRBJ2-1	NA	CASSYSPTGGEQFF	TGTGCCAGCAGTTACTCCCCGACAGGGGGAGAGCAGTTCTTC
TRBV6-5	NA	TRBJ2-6	NA	CASSYGSGISGANVLTF	TGTGCCAGCAGTTATGGGTCAGGTATCTCTGGGGCCAACGTCCTGACTTTC
TRBV7-9	NA	TRBJ2-7	once	CASSFSSGSHYEQYF	TGTGCCAGCAGCTTCAGTTCAGGGTCACACTACGAGCAGTACTTC
TRBV12-3/TRBV12-4	TRBD1	TRBJ1-2	NA	CATGTGTAYGYTF	TGTGCCACGGGGACAGGAACTGCCTATGGCTACACCTTC
TRBV5-1	TRBD2	TRBJ2-3	NA	CASSLGSSGGTDTQYF	TGCGCCAGCAGCTTGGGGTCTAGCGGGGGCACAGATACGCAGTATTTT
TRBV20-1	NA	TRBJ2-2	NA	CSARDRRKNTGELFF	TGCAGTGCTAGAGATCGACGCAAAAACACCGGGGAGCTGTTTTTT
TRBV19	NA	TRBJ1-1	few	CASSPRTGANTEAFF	TGTGCCAGTAGTCCCCGGACTGGGGCAAACACTGAAGCTTTCTTT
TRBV27	TRBD2	TRBJ2-1	NA	CASQVGLAGNNEQFF	TGTGCCAGCCAAGTAGGGCTAGCGGGGAACAATGAGCAGTTCTTC
TRBV19	NA	TRBJ1-2	NA	CASRAGGQGSDYGYTF	TGTGCCAGTCGGGCCGGGGGACAAGGGTCGGACTATGGCTACACCTTC
TRBV29-1	TRBD1	TRBJ1-1	many	CSVRTGIGAEAFF	TGCAGCGTCCGGACAGGGATCGGCGCTGAAGCTTTCTTT
TRBV6-2/TRBV6-3	TRBD2	TRBJ2-1	few	CASSYWAGGKNEQFF	TGTGCCAGCAGTTACTGGGCGGGGGGGAAGAATGAGCAGTTCTTC
TRBV20-1	NA	TRBJ2-3	NA	CSAKTQRRAGMIF	TGCAGTGCTAAGACTCAACGAAGGGCCGGTATGATTTTT
TRBV6-2/TRBV6-3	NA	TRBJ2-6	few	CASTQGRVSGANVLTF	TGTGCCAGCACCCAGGGGCGGGTCTCTGGGGCCAACGTCCTGACTTTC
TRBV5-1	NA	TRBJ1-1	NA	CASSPGAMNTEAFF	TGCGCCAGCAGCCCGGGGGCAATGAACACTGAAGCTTTCTTT
TRBV30	NA	TRBJ2-1	few	CAWVVPRSGVNNEQFF	TGTGCCTGGGTCGTTCCTCGCAGCGGTGTTAACAATGAGCAGTTCTTC
TRBV4-3	TRBD1	TRBJ2-7	NA	CASSQAPGTAYEQYF	TGTGCCAGCAGCCAAGCCCCCGGGACAGCCTACGAGCAGTACTTC
TRBV12-3/TRBV12-4	TRBD1	TRBJ2-3	medium-sized	CASRIRQGREADTQYF	TGTGCCAGCAGGATTCGACAGGGCCGTGAGGCAGATACGCAGTATTTT
TRBV6-5	NA	TRBJ1-1	few	CASTAGGPEAFF	TGTGCCAGCACCGCCGGGGGCCCTGAAGCTTTCTTT
TRBV19	TRBD2	TRBJ2-5	NA	CASSMVFAGGALAQYF	TGTGCCAGTAGTATGGTTTTTGCGGGGGGGGCTTTGGCCCAGTACTTC